This is a list of T cell receptor beta chains from one sample in a study of OX40 agonist ivuxolimab in advanced cancers. TCRdb's table, derived via immunoSEQ multiplex PCR, lists solely in-frame clones and lacks some. The table has over 45,000 clones, roughly 80% seen once. The sample consisted of CD4+ or CD8+ T cells sorted from blood, taken in a trial of the OX40 agonist ivuxolimab. The receptors were sampled from an adult with an advanced solid tumor such as melanoma, head and neck, liver or kidney cancer. Both conserved end residues are part of each CDR3. Fields, in order: D gene, J gene, V gene, CDR3 protein. A D gene is named only where the DNA matches it firmly.

d_gene: .; j_gene: TRBJ2-7; v_gene: TRBV6-5; CDR3aa: CASSRREQYF
d_gene: TRBD1; j_gene: TRBJ1-5; v_gene: TRBV19; CDR3aa: CASRDRVEQPQHF
d_gene: .; j_gene: TRBJ2-5; v_gene: TRBV18; CDR3aa: CASSPYGETQYF
d_gene: .; j_gene: TRBJ2-1; v_gene: TRBV5-8; CDR3aa: CAPRWSSVSYNEQFF
d_gene: TRBD1; j_gene: TRBJ2-7; v_gene: TRBV28; CDR3aa: CASRRFGQGVYEQYF
d_gene: TRBD2; j_gene: TRBJ2-5; v_gene: TRBV28; CDR3aa: CASSLTKREQETQYF
d_gene: .; j_gene: TRBJ1-5; v_gene: TRBV5-6; CDR3aa: CASSLLRGGNQPQHF
d_gene: .; j_gene: TRBJ2-5; v_gene: TRBV30; CDR3aa: CAWSVGRETQYF
d_gene: .; j_gene: TRBJ1-2; v_gene: TRBV6-9; CDR3aa: CASSYQGRGTAGYTF
d_gene: .; j_gene: TRBJ1-1; v_gene: TRBV5-1; CDR3aa: CASTPRAGEVTEAFF
d_gene: TRBD1; j_gene: TRBJ1-1; v_gene: TRBV30; CDR3aa: CAWTVDRVNTEAFF
d_gene: .; j_gene: TRBJ2-7; v_gene: TRBV6-6; CDR3aa: CASSYPLYEQYF
d_gene: .; j_gene: TRBJ1-1; v_gene: TRBV5-6; CDR3aa: CASSLFRTGMNTEAFF
d_gene: .; j_gene: TRBJ1-4; v_gene: TRBV19; CDR3aa: CASSISLGQRTANEKLFF
d_gene: .; j_gene: TRBJ1-1; v_gene: TRBV9; CDR3aa: CASSVEVGTEAFF
d_gene: TRBD2; j_gene: TRBJ2-1; v_gene: TRBV5-1; CDR3aa: CASSPTPGLAGRLINEQFF
d_gene: .; j_gene: TRBJ1-4; v_gene: TRBV7-9; CDR3aa: CASSLRGVGKLFF
d_gene: .; j_gene: TRBJ1-1; v_gene: TRBV7-6; CDR3aa: CASSLPLPGQKRDTEAFF
d_gene: .; j_gene: TRBJ1-4; v_gene: TRBV30; CDR3aa: CAWSPIEGIDEKLFF
d_gene: .; j_gene: TRBJ2-1; v_gene: TRBV28; CDR3aa: CASSKGHHSSYNEQFF
d_gene: .; j_gene: TRBJ2-7; v_gene: TRBV19; CDR3aa: CASSLSLLRGTSYEQYF
d_gene: TRBD1; j_gene: TRBJ1-1; v_gene: TRBV7-9; CDR3aa: CASSSRTGESEAFF
d_gene: TRBD1; j_gene: TRBJ2-5; v_gene: TRBV7-7; CDR3aa: CASSLGQAVETQYF
d_gene: .; j_gene: TRBJ1-4; v_gene: TRBV4-1; CDR3aa: CASSRGSVREKLFF
d_gene: .; j_gene: TRBJ1-5; v_gene: TRBV7-8; CDR3aa: CASGSYSNQPQHF
d_gene: .; j_gene: TRBJ1-5; v_gene: TRBV30; CDR3aa: CAWSVQGRQPQHF
d_gene: TRBD1; j_gene: TRBJ2-7; v_gene: TRBV19; CDR3aa: CASSKGQGPLSYEQYF
d_gene: .; j_gene: TRBJ1-2; v_gene: TRBV30; CDR3aa: CAWSVKGWRGYTF
d_gene: TRBD2; j_gene: TRBJ2-2; v_gene: TRBV7-3; CDR3aa: CASSLGRTSANTGELFF
d_gene: .; j_gene: TRBJ2-2; v_gene: TRBV7-3; CDR3aa: CASSSGHQNTGELFF
d_gene: TRBD2; j_gene: TRBJ2-3; v_gene: TRBV27; CDR3aa: CASSLGAAGATDTQYF
d_gene: TRBD1; j_gene: TRBJ2-7; v_gene: TRBV5-6; CDR3aa: CASSYVDRESYEQYF
d_gene: TRBD2; j_gene: TRBJ2-3; v_gene: TRBV5-1; CDR3aa: CASSSSTSGRPADTQYF
d_gene: .; j_gene: TRBJ1-6; v_gene: TRBV5-1; CDR3aa: CASSTGRVDSPLHF